The present TCR beta chain was sequenced within a study of T cell repertoires in cytomegalovirus infection. The wider study: Shared public TCR beta signatures pointed to both CMV infection and a matching HLA type. Study observations and caveats: Cumulative frequency of public TCR beta families picked out carriers of CMV plus the relevant HLA. HLA-C-restricted, CMV-specific TCR beta clonotypes were dominant ex vivo.

Germline V lookup: CDR1 LNHNV, CDR2 YYDKDF (reference sequence). This CDR3 comprises 14 residues. V was shortened by 0 bases and J by 1 base, with 5 bases between the two germline ends. As to this clonotype: What it recognizes is unknown.

TCRdb analysed the reads with MiXCR anew, one entry per CDR3 protein. This sample has 140,000 to 150,000 distinct CDR3 sequences, with roughly 32% found just once. The source was CD8+ T cells from cultured PBMCs, collected from culture after CMV antigen stimulation. This clonotype was sampled from a human donor in good health (CMV status not recorded). Some clones in this sample may be carry-over from other donors' samples. This chain uses TRBV15 with TRBJ2-3, with D hard to call. The CDR3 region is CATSRDEGTDTQYF. CDR3 bases: TGTGCCACCAGCAGAGATGAGGGCACAGATACGCAGTATTTT.